This note documents a single T cell receptor (beta chain) sequence. No antigen is known for it. The source of the sample is a study of cytomegalovirus exposure and HLA in healthy donors. Background on the study: The roughly 670 first-cohort repertoires shared a platform with the 100 to 150 validation repertoires, as reported in a later analysis.

Overall study findings and caveats: Despite most TCR sequences being rare, some public TCRs occurred in many donors.

Libraries were prepared by immunoSEQ multiplex PCR; TCRdb keeps only in-frame clonotypes and omits some of them. The sample consists of about 130,000 clones, approximately 89% of them appearing once. Source material: PBMCs. This sequence originates from a woman younger than 35 in good health and CMV-seropositive.

CDR3 region: CASSMGQMNTEAFF. As DNA, the CDR3 is TGTGCCAGCAGTATGGGACAGATGAACACTGAAGCTTTCTTT. V and J are TRBV6-1 and TRBJ1-1; TRBD1 agrees at 7 bases. V gave up 5 bases and J gave up 0 bases; unmatched junction bases: 3. The CDR3 extends over 14 amino acids. Germline V lookup: CDR1 MNHNS, CDR2 SASEGT.